This TCR beta chain was found in a study of T cell responses to AZD1222 COVID-19 vaccine. Only in-frame clones appear in the TCRdb table, and some are missing; sequencing was by immunoSEQ multiplex PCR. The sample holds under 95,000 clones, 80% to 90% seen once. General study points: White British people made up most donors, females outnumbered males, and clonal diversity was possibly underestimated.

In regard to this clone: Its antigen is not identified.

The sequence was collected from an adult in good health. Sequencing was performed on peripheral blood, taken on day 0 of AZD1222 vaccination.

This chain's CDR3 is CASSARLAGATDTQYF. The CDR3 DNA sequence: TGCGCCAGCAGCGCCCGACTAGCGGGAGCCACAGATACGCAGTATTTT. J is TRBJ2-3 and V is TRBV5-1; 12 bases match TRBD2. With V trimmed by 4 bases and J by 2 bases, 5 bases remained unmatched. CDR1 SGHRS and CDR2 YFSETQ come from the germline V gene. The CDR3 is made up of 16 amino acids.